These T cell receptor beta chains were read from a single sample in a study of T cell repertoires in cytomegalovirus infection. Via MiXCR, TCRdb re-called the reads, giving one row per CDR3 protein. The table lists some 700,000 distinct CDR3 sequences, 33% of them singletons. For these receptors, no antigen is known. The material was cultured PBMCs, obtained from culture after CMV antigen stimulation. Receptor source: a human donor in good health (CMV status not recorded). Some clones in this sample may be carry-over from other donors' samples. Each CDR3 is given with its conserved first and last residue. Fields, in order: clone size, J gene, D gene, V gene, CDR3 protein, CDR3 DNA. D genes are given only for firm matches. Clone size, where shown, is once, few, many, or a class for clones that have expanded.

clone size: few
J gene: TRBJ2-5
D gene: .
V gene: TRBV4-1
CDR3 protein: CASSSPGQKEETQYF
CDR3 DNA: TGCGCCAGCAGCTCCCCGGGACAAAAGGAAGAGACCCAGTACTTC

clone size: few
J gene: TRBJ2-7
D gene: .
V gene: TRBV6-1
CDR3 protein: CASSKAASEHYEQYF
CDR3 DNA: TGTGCCAGCTCAAAGGCGGCTAGTGAACACTACGAGCAGTACTTC

clone size: .
J gene: TRBJ2-3
D gene: .
V gene: TRBV15
CDR3 protein: CATSRDREGDTQYF
CDR3 DNA: TGTGCCACCAGCAGGGACAGGGAGGGCGATACGCAGTATTTT

clone size: .
J gene: TRBJ1-5
D gene: .
V gene: TRBV12-3/TRBV12-4
CDR3 protein: CASRAGPGQPQHF
CDR3 DNA: TGTGCCAGCAGGGCGGGCCCAGGGCAGCCCCAGCATTTT

clone size: .
J gene: TRBJ2-5
D gene: .
V gene: TRBV11-3
CDR3 protein: CASSRGFWETQYF
CDR3 DNA: TGTGCCAGCAGCCGGGGGTTTTGGGAGACCCAGTACTTC

clone size: few
J gene: TRBJ2-7
D gene: .
V gene: TRBV20-1
CDR3 protein: CSAKRWGKYEQYF
CDR3 DNA: TGCAGTGCTAAGCGGTGGGGGAAATACGAGCAGTACTTC

clone size: .
J gene: TRBJ1-6
D gene: .
V gene: TRBV4-1
CDR3 protein: CASSQGGYNSPLHF
CDR3 DNA: TGTGCCAGCAGCCAAGGCGGGTATAATTCACCCCTCCACTTT

clone size: .
J gene: TRBJ2-3
D gene: TRBD2
V gene: TRBV11-2
CDR3 protein: CASTLAGVFTDTQYF
CDR3 DNA: TGTGCCAGCACCCTAGCGGGAGTGTTCACAGATACGCAGTATTTT

clone size: .
J gene: TRBJ2-7
D gene: TRBD2
V gene: TRBV27
CDR3 protein: CASSPSSGAGYEQYF
CDR3 DNA: TGTGCCAGCAGTCCGTCTAGCGGAGCTGGGTACGAGCAGTACTTC

clone size: few
J gene: TRBJ1-6
D gene: .
V gene: TRBV7-6
CDR3 protein: CASSFGAAQFSPLHF
CDR3 DNA: TGTGCCAGCAGCTTTGGGGCAGCACAATTCTCACCCCTCCACTTT

clone size: few
J gene: TRBJ2-1
D gene: .
V gene: TRBV6-8
CDR3 protein: CASSYDGGRSYNEQFF
CDR3 DNA: TGTGCCAGCAGTTATGATGGGGGCCGCTCCTACAATGAGCAGTTCTTC

clone size: .
J gene: TRBJ1-2
D gene: .
V gene: TRBV7-4
CDR3 protein: CASSPRMYGYTF
CDR3 DNA: TGTGCCAGCAGCCCTCGGATGTATGGCTACACCTTC

clone size: few
J gene: TRBJ1-6
D gene: .
V gene: TRBV6-2/TRBV6-3
CDR3 protein: CASNRGQPNSPLHF
CDR3 DNA: TGTGCCAGCAACCGCGGACAGCCTAATTCACCCCTCCACTTT

clone size: .
J gene: TRBJ1-1
D gene: TRBD1
V gene: TRBV28
CDR3 protein: CASWDSSNTEAFF
CDR3 DNA: TGTGCCAGCTGGGACAGCTCGAACACTGAAGCTTTCTTT

clone size: few
J gene: TRBJ2-7
D gene: .
V gene: TRBV4-3
CDR3 protein: CASSPGPLYYEQYF
CDR3 DNA: TGCGCCAGCAGTCCCGGACCACTATACTACGAGCAGTACTTC

clone size: few
J gene: TRBJ2-1
D gene: TRBD1
V gene: TRBV7-8
CDR3 protein: CASSLPGQGTYNEQFF
CDR3 DNA: TGTGCCAGCAGCCTGCCGGGACAGGGTACCTACAATGAGCAGTTCTTC

clone size: .
J gene: TRBJ2-1
D gene: TRBD2
V gene: TRBV7-6
CDR3 protein: CASSLAVAGSYNEQFF
CDR3 DNA: TGTGCCAGCAGCTTAGCCGTAGCGGGGTCATACAATGAGCAGTTCTTC

clone size: few
J gene: TRBJ1-3
D gene: .
V gene: TRBV6-6
CDR3 protein: CASRRPGGVGNTIYF
CDR3 DNA: TGTGCCAGCAGAAGGCCGGGGGGGGTTGGAAACACCATATATTTT

clone size: few
J gene: TRBJ2-2
D gene: .
V gene: TRBV7-4
CDR3 protein: CASGQDSTGELFF
CDR3 DNA: TGTGCCAGCGGTCAAGACTCCACCGGGGAGCTGTTTTTT

clone size: .
J gene: TRBJ2-3
D gene: TRBD2
V gene: TRBV6-6
CDR3 protein: CASRTIAGGGADTQYF
CDR3 DNA: TGTGCCAGCAGGACTATAGCGGGGGGCGGGGCAGATACGCAGTATTTT

clone size: .
J gene: TRBJ2-5
D gene: .
V gene: TRBV11-2
CDR3 protein: CASSVRDIQETQYF
CDR3 DNA: TGTGCCAGCAGCGTCCGGGACATTCAAGAGACCCAGTACTTC

clone size: few
J gene: TRBJ2-3
D gene: TRBD2
V gene: TRBV27
CDR3 protein: CASSKGLAGDSTDTQYF
CDR3 DNA: TGTGCCAGCAGTAAGGGACTAGCGGGAGACAGCACAGATACGCAGTATTTT

clone size: .
J gene: TRBJ2-6
D gene: .
V gene: TRBV7-6
CDR3 protein: CASSLEALSSGANVLTF
CDR3 DNA: TGTGCCAGCAGCTTGGAGGCATTGAGCTCTGGGGCCAACGTCCTGACTTTC

clone size: .
J gene: TRBJ2-1
D gene: .
V gene: TRBV19
CDR3 protein: CASSIFLGTYNEQFF
CDR3 DNA: TGTGCCAGTAGTATCTTCCTGGGAACCTACAATGAGCAGTTCTTC

clone size: many
J gene: TRBJ2-3
D gene: .
V gene: TRBV7-2
CDR3 protein: CASSFEIADTQYF
CDR3 DNA: TGTGCCAGCAGCTTCGAGATTGCAGATACGCAGTATTTT

clone size: .
J gene: TRBJ2-1
D gene: TRBD2
V gene: TRBV27
CDR3 protein: CASMGQRGVSMNEQFF
CDR3 DNA: TGTGCCAGCATGGGCCAGCGGGGGGTCTCGATGAATGAGCAGTTCTTC

clone size: .
J gene: TRBJ1-2
D gene: TRBD1
V gene: TRBV29-1
CDR3 protein: CSAESPGQQGYGYTF
CDR3 DNA: TGCAGCGCCGAGAGTCCGGGACAGCAGGGCTATGGCTACACCTTC

clone size: .
J gene: TRBJ1-2
D gene: .
V gene: TRBV28
CDR3 protein: CASSLSTTRGGYTF
CDR3 DNA: TGTGCCAGCAGTTTATCCACTACCCGTGGCGGCTACACCTTC

clone size: .
J gene: TRBJ2-7
D gene: .
V gene: TRBV6-6
CDR3 protein: CASRAGEGEQYF
CDR3 DNA: TGTGCCAGTAGAGCAGGGGAGGGCGAGCAGTACTTC

clone size: .
J gene: TRBJ1-1
D gene: TRBD1
V gene: TRBV27
CDR3 protein: CASRSGGGAFF
CDR3 DNA: TGTGCCAGCAGGTCAGGGGGGGGGGCTTTCTTT

clone size: few
J gene: TRBJ2-1
D gene: TRBD2
V gene: TRBV7-8
CDR3 protein: CASSLGGGSISYNEQFF
CDR3 DNA: TGTGCCAGCAGCTTAGGTGGCGGGAGTATATCCTACAATGAGCAGTTCTTC

clone size: .
J gene: TRBJ1-2
D gene: TRBD1
V gene: TRBV11-2
CDR3 protein: CAGAGGTGGYGYTF
CDR3 DNA: TGTGCCGGAGCTGGAGGGACAGGGGGCTATGGCTACACCTTC

clone size: few
J gene: TRBJ1-6
D gene: TRBD1
V gene: TRBV5-1
CDR3 protein: CASFSGTDPELGSPLHF
CDR3 DNA: TGCGCCAGCTTCTCCGGGACAGACCCCGAGCTAGGGTCACCCCTCCACTTT

clone size: .
J gene: TRBJ1-1
D gene: TRBD1
V gene: TRBV4-1
CDR3 protein: CASSQIGTGVTEAFF
CDR3 DNA: TGCGCCAGCAGCCAGATCGGGACAGGGGTAACTGAAGCTTTCTTT

clone size: many
J gene: TRBJ2-3
D gene: TRBD2
V gene: TRBV7-2
CDR3 protein: CASSFGLAGASLYTDTQYF
CDR3 DNA: TGTGCCAGCAGCTTTGGACTAGCGGGGGCCTCATTATACACAGATACGCAGTATTTT

clone size: .
J gene: TRBJ2-7
D gene: .
V gene: TRBV6-5
CDR3 protein: CASSRTRGNEQYF
CDR3 DNA: TGTGCCAGCAGCCGTACGAGGGGGAACGAGCAGTACTTC

clone size: .
J gene: TRBJ2-7
D gene: .
V gene: TRBV11-2
CDR3 protein: CASSTRHPEQYF
CDR3 DNA: TGTGCCAGCAGCACTCGACATCCCGAGCAGTACTTC

clone size: few
J gene: TRBJ2-1
D gene: TRBD2
V gene: TRBV7-8
CDR3 protein: CASSPDGSGSPGEQFF
CDR3 DNA: TGTGCCAGCAGTCCCGACGGTAGCGGGTCTCCCGGTGAGCAGTTCTTC

clone size: .
J gene: TRBJ2-7
D gene: TRBD2
V gene: TRBV4-2
CDR3 protein: CASSAGREYEQYF
CDR3 DNA: TGTGCCAGCAGCGCGGGGCGGGAGTACGAGCAGTACTTC

clone size: .
J gene: TRBJ2-5
D gene: .
V gene: TRBV28
CDR3 protein: CASSSTLSGQETQYF
CDR3 DNA: TGTGCCAGCAGTTCTACCCTTTCGGGACAAGAGACCCAGTACTTC

clone size: few
J gene: TRBJ2-1
D gene: TRBD1
V gene: TRBV6-6
CDR3 protein: CASSHGQGNYNEQFF
CDR3 DNA: TGTGCCAGCAGTCACGGACAGGGCAACTACAATGAGCAGTTCTTC

clone size: .
J gene: TRBJ2-7
D gene: .
V gene: TRBV4-2
CDR3 protein: CASSQEGYTYEQYF
CDR3 DNA: TGTGCCAGCAGCCAAGAAGGGTATACCTACGAGCAGTACTTC

clone size: few
J gene: TRBJ1-2
D gene: TRBD1
V gene: TRBV5-4
CDR3 protein: CASSLVPGQGIGGYTF
CDR3 DNA: TGTGCCAGCAGCTTGGTCCCGGGACAGGGGATAGGTGGCTACACCTTC

clone size: few
J gene: TRBJ1-5
D gene: .
V gene: TRBV4-1
CDR3 protein: CASSQGDGEQPQHF
CDR3 DNA: TGCGCCAGCAGCCAAGGGGACGGGGAGCAGCCCCAGCATTTT

clone size: few
J gene: TRBJ2-3
D gene: TRBD2
V gene: TRBV20-1
CDR3 protein: CSARGGSGGASTDTQYF
CDR3 DNA: TGCAGTGCTAGAGGGGGTAGCGGGGGAGCCAGCACAGATACGCAGTATTTT

clone size: few
J gene: TRBJ1-3
D gene: .
V gene: TRBV7-9
CDR3 protein: CASSPGAHSPGNTIYF
CDR3 DNA: TGTGCCAGCAGCCCAGGGGCGCATTCCCCCGGAAACACCATATATTTT